Here is one T cell receptor (beta chain) with its context. Its matching antigen is unknown. The entry originates in a study of cytomegalovirus exposure and HLA in healthy donors. Across the study: An analysis done earlier identified about 120 million unique TCR beta sequences from about 179 million T cells.

The PCR had 60 Vbeta and 13 Jbeta primers. Generated by immunoSEQ multiplex PCR, the TCRdb table keeps only in-frame clones and is missing some. Of 150,000 to 200,000 clones listed, around three quarters are singletons. V lost 4 bases and J 1 base, leaving 7 bases between the germline ends. This CDR3 has 13 amino acids. Germline loops: CDR1 SNHLY, CDR2 FYNNEI. General observations from the study: Later on, analysis showed that most CMV-associated TCR beta chains appeared to be HLA-restricted.

V and J are TRBV2 and TRBJ1-1; D is unresolved. Sequencing input: PBMCs. The origin of this receptor is a woman aged 25 to 45 in good health and CMV-seropositive. The CDR3 DNA is TGTGCCAGCAGTGCGAGTCGGAACACTGAAGCTTTCTTT. Amino acids: CASSASRNTEAFF.